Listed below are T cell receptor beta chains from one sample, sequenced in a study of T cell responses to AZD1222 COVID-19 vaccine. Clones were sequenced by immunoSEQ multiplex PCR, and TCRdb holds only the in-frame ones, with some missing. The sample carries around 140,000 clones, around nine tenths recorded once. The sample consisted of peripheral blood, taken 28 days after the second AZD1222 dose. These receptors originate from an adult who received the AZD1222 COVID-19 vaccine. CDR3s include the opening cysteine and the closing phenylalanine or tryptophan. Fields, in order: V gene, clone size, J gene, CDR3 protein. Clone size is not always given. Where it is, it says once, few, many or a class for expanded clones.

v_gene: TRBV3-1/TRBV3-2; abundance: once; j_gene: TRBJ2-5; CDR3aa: CASRDLGEPRETQYF
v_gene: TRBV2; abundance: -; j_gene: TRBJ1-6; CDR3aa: CASSWATNSPLHF
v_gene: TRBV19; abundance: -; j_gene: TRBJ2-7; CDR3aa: CASSTVTRGEQYF
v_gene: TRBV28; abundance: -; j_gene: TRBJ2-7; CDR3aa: CASSRGDFLSYEQYF
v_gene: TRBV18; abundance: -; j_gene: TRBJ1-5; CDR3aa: CASSVDSNQPQHF
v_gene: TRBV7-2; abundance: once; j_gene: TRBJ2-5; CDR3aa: CASSPRLGGMVTQYF
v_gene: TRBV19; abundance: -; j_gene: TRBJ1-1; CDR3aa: CASSPSIAENTEAFF
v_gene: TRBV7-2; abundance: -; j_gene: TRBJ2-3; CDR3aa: CASSHPGDTQYF
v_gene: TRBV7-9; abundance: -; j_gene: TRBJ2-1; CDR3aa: CASSLDVSRAFF
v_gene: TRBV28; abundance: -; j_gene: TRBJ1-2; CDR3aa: CASTLTPGYGYTF
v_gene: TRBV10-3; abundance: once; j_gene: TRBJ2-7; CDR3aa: CAISESSGGTYEQYF
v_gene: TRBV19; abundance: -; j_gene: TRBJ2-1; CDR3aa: CASSVGTSGYNEQFF
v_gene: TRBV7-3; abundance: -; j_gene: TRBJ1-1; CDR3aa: CASSLSGPGVAFF
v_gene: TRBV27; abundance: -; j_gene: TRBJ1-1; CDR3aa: CASSLGGSTEAFF
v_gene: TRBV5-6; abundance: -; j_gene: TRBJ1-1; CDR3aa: CASSVGQVGTEAFF
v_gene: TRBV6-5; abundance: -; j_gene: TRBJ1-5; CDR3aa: CASSYLGPGGNQPQHF
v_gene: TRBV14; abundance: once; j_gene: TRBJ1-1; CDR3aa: CASSVSLQVPAFF
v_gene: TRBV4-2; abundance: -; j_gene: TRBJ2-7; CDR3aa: CASSQDWAVQYF
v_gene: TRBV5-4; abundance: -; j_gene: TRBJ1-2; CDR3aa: CASSLSFALANYGYTF
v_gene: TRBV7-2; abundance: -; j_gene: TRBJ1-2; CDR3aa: CASSLTGGDYGYTF
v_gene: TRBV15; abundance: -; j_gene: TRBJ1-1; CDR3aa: CATAPGQGGTEAFF
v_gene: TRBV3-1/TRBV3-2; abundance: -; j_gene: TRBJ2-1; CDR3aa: CASSQEGRGTDEQFF
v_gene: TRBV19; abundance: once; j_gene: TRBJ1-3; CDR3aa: CASSYRQMSSGNTIYF
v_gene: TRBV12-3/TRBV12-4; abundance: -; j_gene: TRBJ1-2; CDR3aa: CASSPGQLYGYTF
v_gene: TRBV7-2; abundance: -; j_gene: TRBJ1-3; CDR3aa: CASSLISSGNTIYF
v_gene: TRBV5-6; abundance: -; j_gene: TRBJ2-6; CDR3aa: CASSLGGAVGANVLTF
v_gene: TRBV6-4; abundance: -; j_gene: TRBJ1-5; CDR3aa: CARRRPGQRNQPQHF
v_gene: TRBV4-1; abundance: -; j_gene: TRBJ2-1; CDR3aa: CASSQEGGRNNEQFF
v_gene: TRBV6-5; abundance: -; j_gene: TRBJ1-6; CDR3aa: CASSYSMRGQHSPLHF
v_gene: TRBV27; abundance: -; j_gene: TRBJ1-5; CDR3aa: CASRGTGVSNQPQHF